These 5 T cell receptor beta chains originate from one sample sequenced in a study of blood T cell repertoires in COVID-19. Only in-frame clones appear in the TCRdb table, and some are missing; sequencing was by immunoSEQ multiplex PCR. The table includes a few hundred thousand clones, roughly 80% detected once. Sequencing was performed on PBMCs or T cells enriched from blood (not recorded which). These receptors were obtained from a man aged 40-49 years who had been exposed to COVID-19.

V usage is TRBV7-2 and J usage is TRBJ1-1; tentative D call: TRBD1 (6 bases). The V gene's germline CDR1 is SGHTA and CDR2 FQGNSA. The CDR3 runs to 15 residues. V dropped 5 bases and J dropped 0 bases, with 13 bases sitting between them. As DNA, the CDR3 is TGTGCCAGCAGCCCCGGGGGGGCCATGAACACTGAAGCTTTCTTT. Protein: CASSPGGAMNTEAFF.

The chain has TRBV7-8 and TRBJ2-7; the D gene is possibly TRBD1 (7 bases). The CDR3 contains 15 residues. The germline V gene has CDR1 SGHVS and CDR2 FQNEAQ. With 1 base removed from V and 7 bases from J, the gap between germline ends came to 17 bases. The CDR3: CASSLVTGTLREQYF. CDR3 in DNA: TGTGCCAGCAGCTTAGTGACAGGGACTTTGAGAGAGCAGTACTTC. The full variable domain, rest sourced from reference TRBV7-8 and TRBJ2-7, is GAGVSQSPRYKVAKRGQDVALRCDPISGHVSLFWYQQALGQGPEFLTYFQNEAQLDKSGLPSDRFFAERPEGSVSTLKIQRTQQEDSAVYLCASSLVTGTLREQYFGPGTRLTVT.

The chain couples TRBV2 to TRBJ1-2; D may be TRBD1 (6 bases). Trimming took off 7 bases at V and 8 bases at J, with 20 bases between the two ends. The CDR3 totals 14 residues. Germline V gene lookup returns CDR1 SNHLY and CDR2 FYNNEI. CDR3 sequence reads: CASTKQGLGSGYTF. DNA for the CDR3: TGTGCCAGCACCAAACAGGGTTTGGGGAGCGGCTACACCTTC.

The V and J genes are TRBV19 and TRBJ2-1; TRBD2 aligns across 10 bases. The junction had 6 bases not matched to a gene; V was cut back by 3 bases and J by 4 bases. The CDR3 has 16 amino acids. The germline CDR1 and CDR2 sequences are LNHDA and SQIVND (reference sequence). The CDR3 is CASSMDGLADYNEQFF. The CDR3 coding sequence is TGTGCCAGTAGTATGGACGGACTAGCGGATTACAATGAGCAGTTCTTC.

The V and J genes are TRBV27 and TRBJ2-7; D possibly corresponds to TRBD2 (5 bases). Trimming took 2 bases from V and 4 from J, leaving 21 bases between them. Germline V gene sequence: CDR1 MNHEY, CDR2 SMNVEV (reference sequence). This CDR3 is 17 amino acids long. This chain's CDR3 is CASSLRAASSVEYEQYF. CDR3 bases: TGTGCCAGCAGTTTAAGGGCGGCTAGCTCGGTGGAATACGAGCAGTACTTC.